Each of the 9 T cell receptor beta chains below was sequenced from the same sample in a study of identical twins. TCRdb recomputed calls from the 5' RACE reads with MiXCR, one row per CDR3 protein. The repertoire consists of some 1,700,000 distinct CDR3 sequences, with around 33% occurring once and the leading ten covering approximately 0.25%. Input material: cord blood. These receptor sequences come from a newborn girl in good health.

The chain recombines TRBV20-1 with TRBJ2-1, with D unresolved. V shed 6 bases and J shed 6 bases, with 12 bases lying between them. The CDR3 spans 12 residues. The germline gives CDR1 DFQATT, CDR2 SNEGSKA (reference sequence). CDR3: CSAARQSNEQFF. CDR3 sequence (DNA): TGCAGTGCCGCCCGCCAGAGCAATGAGCAGTTCTTC.

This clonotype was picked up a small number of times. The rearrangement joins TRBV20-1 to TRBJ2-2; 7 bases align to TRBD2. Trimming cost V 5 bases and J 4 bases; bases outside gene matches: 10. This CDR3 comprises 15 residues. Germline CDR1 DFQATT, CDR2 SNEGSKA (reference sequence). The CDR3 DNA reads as TGCAGTGCTCCTCTGAGGACTAGAAGCACCGGGGAGCTGTTTTTT. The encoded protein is CSAPLRTRSTGELFF.

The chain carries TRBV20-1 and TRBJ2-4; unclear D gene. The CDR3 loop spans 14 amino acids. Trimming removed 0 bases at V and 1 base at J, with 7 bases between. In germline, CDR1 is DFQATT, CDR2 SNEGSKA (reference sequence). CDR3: CSARDSTAKNIQYF. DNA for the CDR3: TGCAGTGCTAGAGATTCGACTGCCAAAAACATTCAGTACTTC.

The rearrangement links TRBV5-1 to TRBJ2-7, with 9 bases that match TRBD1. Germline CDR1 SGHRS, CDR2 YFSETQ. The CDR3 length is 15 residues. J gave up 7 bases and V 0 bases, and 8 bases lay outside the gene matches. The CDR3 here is CASSLAEDRGGEQYF. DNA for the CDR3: TGCGCCAGCAGCTTGGCCGAAGACAGGGGGGGGGAGCAGTACTTC.

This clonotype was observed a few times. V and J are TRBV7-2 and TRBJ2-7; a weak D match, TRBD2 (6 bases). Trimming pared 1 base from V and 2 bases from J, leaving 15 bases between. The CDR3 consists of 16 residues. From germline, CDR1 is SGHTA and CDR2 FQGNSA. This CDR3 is CASSLVWRGRTYEQYF. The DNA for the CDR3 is TGTGCCAGCAGCTTAGTTTGGCGGGGACGCACCTACGAGCAGTACTTC.

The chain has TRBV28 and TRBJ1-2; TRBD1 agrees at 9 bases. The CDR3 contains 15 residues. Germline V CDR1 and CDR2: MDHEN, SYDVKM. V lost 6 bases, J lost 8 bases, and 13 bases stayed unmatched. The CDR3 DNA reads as TGTGCCAGCAGCCCCGCCGGGACAGGGATCGGCGGCTACACCTTC. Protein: CASSPAGTGIGGYTF.

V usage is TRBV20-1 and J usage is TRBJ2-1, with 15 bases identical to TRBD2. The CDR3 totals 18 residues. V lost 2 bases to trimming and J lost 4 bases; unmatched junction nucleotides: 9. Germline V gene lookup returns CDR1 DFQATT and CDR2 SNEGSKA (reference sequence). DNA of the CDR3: TGCAGTGCTAGATCCTGGACTAGCGGGGGGGCTTGGTACAATGAGCAGTTCTTC. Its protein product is CSARSWTSGGAWYNEQFF.

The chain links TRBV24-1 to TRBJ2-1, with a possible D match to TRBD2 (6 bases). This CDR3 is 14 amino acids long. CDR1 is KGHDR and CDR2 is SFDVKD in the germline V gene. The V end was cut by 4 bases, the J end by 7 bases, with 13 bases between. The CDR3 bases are TGTGCCACCAGTGAAGGAGGGTCGTTAAATGAGCAGTTCTTC. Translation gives CATSEGGSLNEQFF.

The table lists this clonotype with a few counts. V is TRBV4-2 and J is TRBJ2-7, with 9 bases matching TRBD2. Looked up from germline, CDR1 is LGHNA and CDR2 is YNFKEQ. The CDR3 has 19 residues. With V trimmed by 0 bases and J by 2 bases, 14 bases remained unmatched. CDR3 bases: TGTGCCAGCAGCCAAGATTTGACTAGCGGCGGGGGGTATGCCTACGAGCAGTACTTC. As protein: CASSQDLTSGGGYAYEQYF.